This T cell receptor (beta chain) was recorded in a study of tissue T cells after allogeneic stem cell transplantation. TCRdb keeps only in-frame clones here, not all; method: immunoSEQ multiplex PCR. Among roughly 30,000 clones listed, less than 90% were seen once. The V and J ends lost 1 base and 10 bases respectively, with 13 bases between them. The CDR3 sequence is 13 residues long. Looked up from germline, CDR1 is KGHSH and CDR2 is LQKENI. This clone was found a few times. This receptor was taken from a woman aged 18 to 55 who later had graft-versus-host disease after an allogeneic stem cell transplant. Material: blood, obtained before transplantation. This chain connects TRBV18 to TRBJ1-1; D not certain. Here the CDR3 reads CASSPLEGLPAFF. CDR3 coding DNA: TGTGCCAGCTCACCACTTGAGGGTCTCCCAGCTTTCTTT.